The clone carrying this TCR beta chain appeared a few times. The antigen is not known. For the second PCR, which ran for about 7 to 11 cycles, a sample-barcoded 5' primer and a J-beta primer mix were used. TCRdb called the 5' RACE reads again in MiXCR, with one record for every CDR3 protein. The table records around 1.1 million distinct CDR3 sequences, approximately 38% of them present only once. This specimen comes from a study of blood T cells in healthy people across ages. Study at large: Per two T cells, about one barcoded beta molecule was captured through template switching.

Trimming removed 4 bases at V and 3 bases at J, with 24 bases between. This CDR3 region has 18 residues. Germline-derived CDR1 and CDR2 are MNHEY and SVGEGT. Study findings and constraints: The study could not conclusively compare naive and antigen-experienced cells, given its unsorted PBMCs. Both higher diversity and more naive CD4+ cells marked long-lived donors when set against aged donors.

Total RNA extracted from each sample amounted to at least 6 micrograms. This chain links TRBV6-2 or TRBV6-3 with TRBJ1-1, with a tentative D call TRBD1 (6 bases). This TCR came from a man aged 18-30 years in good health. Sequencing used blood. CDR3 residues: CASSSSSDRRTLDTEAFF. DNA for the CDR3: TGTGCCAGCAGTTCCTCTTCTGACAGGCGTACACTTGACACTGAAGCTTTCTTT.